This record covers a single T cell receptor beta chain. Data came from immunoSEQ multiplex PCR; TCRdb stores just in-frame clones and leaves some out. The repertoire consists of roughly 71,000 clones, with just under 97% occurring once and the leading ten covering 0.2% to 0.3%. This sample is part of a study of technical replicates of blood from a handful of donors. The source of this sequence is a human donor in good health. The sample consisted of T cells isolated from PBMCs.

CDR3 DNA sequence: TGTGCCAGCAGTTTGACGGGGTATGGCTACACCTTC. Its translation is CASSLTGYGYTF. The chain recombines TRBV28 with TRBJ1-2; D ambiguous. V was clipped by 3 bases and J by 5 bases, with 7 bases between them. CDR3 size: 12 residues. CDR1 is MDHEN, CDR2 SYDVKM, per germline.